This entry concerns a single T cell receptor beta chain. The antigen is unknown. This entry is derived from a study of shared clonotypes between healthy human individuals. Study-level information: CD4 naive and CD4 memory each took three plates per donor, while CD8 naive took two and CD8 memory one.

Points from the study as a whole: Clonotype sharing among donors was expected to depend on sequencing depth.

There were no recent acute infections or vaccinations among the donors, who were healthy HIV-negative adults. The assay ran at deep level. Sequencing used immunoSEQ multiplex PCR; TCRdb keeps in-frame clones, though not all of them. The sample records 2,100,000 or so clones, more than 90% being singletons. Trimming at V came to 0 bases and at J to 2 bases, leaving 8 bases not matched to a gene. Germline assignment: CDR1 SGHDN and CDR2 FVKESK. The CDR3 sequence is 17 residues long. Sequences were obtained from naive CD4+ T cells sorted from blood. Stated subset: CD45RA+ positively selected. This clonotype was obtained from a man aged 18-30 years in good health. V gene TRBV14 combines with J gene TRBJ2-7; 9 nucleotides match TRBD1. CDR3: CASSQDLSGQGPYEQYF. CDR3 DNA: TGTGCCAGCAGCCAAGATCTTTCCGGACAGGGGCCCTACGAGCAGTACTTC.